These 5 T cell receptor beta chains were sequenced from one sample in a study of cytomegalovirus exposure and HLA in healthy donors. Repertoires were generated with immunoSEQ multiplex PCR, while TCRdb's copy carries only in-frame clones and drops some. The sample comprises about 170,000 clones, about nine tenths of which are singletons, and 4% to 5% rests with the top ten. Sample: PBMCs. Source of these receptors: a young man in good health and CMV-seropositive.

The chain links TRBV7-6 to TRBJ1-1, with TRBD1 matching over 7 bases. Per the germline V gene, CDR1 is SGHVS and CDR2 is FNYEAQ. The CDR3 has 14 residues. The ends lost 5 bases at V and 2 bases at J; junction bases unmatched: 5. CDR3 in DNA: TGTGCCAGCAGCCCACGGGACAGCAACACTGAAGCTTTCTTT. Amino acids: CASSPRDSNTEAFF. The full variable domain, completed using reference TRBV7-6 and TRBJ1-1, is GAGVSQSPRYKVTKRGQDVALRCDPISGHVSLYWYRQALGQGPEFLTYFNYEAQQDKSGLPNDRFSAERPEGSISTLTIQRTEQRDSAMYRCASSPRDSNTEAFFGQGTRLTVV.

The chain links TRBV18 to TRBJ2-1, with 10 bases fitting TRBD2. The ends lost 9 bases at V and 0 bases at J; junction bases unmatched: 2. The CDR3 is made up of 14 amino acids. Germline values: CDR1 KGHSH, CDR2 LQKENI. CDR3 DNA sequence: TGTGCCAGTTTAGCGGGAGGCTCCTACAATGAGCAGTTCTTC. It codes for CASLAGGSYNEQFF.

V usage is TRBV18 and J usage is TRBJ2-1; TRBD1 matches 10 bases. Germline-derived CDR1 and CDR2 are KGHSH and LQKENI. V lost 3 bases to trimming and J lost 8 bases; unmatched junction nucleotides: 4. The CDR3 has 14 residues. Here the CDR3 reads CASSPTTGGYEQFF. CDR3 in DNA: TGTGCCAGCTCACCTACGACAGGGGGCTATGAGCAGTTCTTC.

This rearrangement joins TRBV6-1 to TRBJ2-1; D is unclear. V was clipped by 1 base and J by 3 bases, with 7 bases between them. The CDR3 is 14 residues long. Germline V gene lookup returns CDR1 MNHNS and CDR2 SASEGT. DNA for the CDR3: TGTGCCAGCAGTGAAGTCGTCGGCTACAATGAGCAGTTCTTC. Translation: CASSEVVGYNEQFF.

The rearrangement links TRBV10-3 to TRBJ2-7; the D gene is possibly TRBD1 (5 bases). The V gene's germline CDR1 is ENHRY and CDR2 SYGVKD. The CDR3 has 14 amino acids. The V and J ends lost 8 bases and 7 bases respectively, with 21 bases between them. CDR3 protein: CAIGAESHDGEQYF. In DNA, the CDR3 is TGTGCCATCGGGGCCGAGAGCCACGACGGGGAGCAGTACTTC.